The rows below give T cell receptor beta chains drawn from one sample of a study of blood T cells in healthy people across ages. TCRdb fed the 5' RACE reads into MiXCR, producing one record per CDR3 protein. The repertoire includes about 1,500,000 distinct CDR3 sequences, roughly 40% of them detected once, and around 8% sits in the top ten. Source material: blood. These receptor sequences come from a woman aged 18 to 35 in good health. The CDR3 runs from the conserved cysteine through the conserved F or W. The D gene is left open where the match is weak. The listing skips clone size in some rows; elsewhere it reads once, few, many or a size class.

CDR3 protein	CDR3 DNA	V gene	J gene	D gene	clone size
CASTNPKGGLYEQYF	TGTGCCAGCACCAACCCTAAGGGGGGGTTGTATGAGCAGTACTTC	TRBV12-3/TRBV12-4	TRBJ2-7	-	-
CATIPEGGGPYNEQFF	TGTGCCACCATCCCCGAAGGGGGGGGACCCTACAATGAGCAGTTCTTC	TRBV28	TRBJ2-1	-	-
CASGPRVYEQYF	TGTGCCAGCGGCCCCAGGGTCTACGAGCAGTACTTC	TRBV6-1	TRBJ2-7	-	-
CSVEGTSGVGDEQFF	TGCAGCGTTGAGGGGACTAGCGGGGTGGGCGATGAGCAGTTCTTC	TRBV29-1	TRBJ2-1	TRBD2	few
CASRPYTRTGGAVIHGYTF	TGTGCCAGCAGGCCCTACACCCGGACAGGGGGCGCGGTAATCCATGGCTACACCTTC	TRBV12-3/TRBV12-4	TRBJ1-2	TRBD1	-
CASSRGAVNEKLFF	TGCGCCAGCAGCCGAGGGGCCGTTAATGAAAAACTGTTTTTT	TRBV4-1	TRBJ1-4	-	few
CASSEYGLAGGPDTQYF	TGTGCCAGCAGTGAGTACGGACTAGCGGGGGGACCAGATACGCAGTATTTT	TRBV6-1	TRBJ2-3	TRBD2	-
CASSAYNGLGLAGVVNEQFF	TGTGCCAGCTCAGCTTATAATGGGTTGGGACTAGCGGGAGTTGTCAATGAGCAGTTCTTC	TRBV7-2	TRBJ2-1	TRBD2	few
CASSLVGVDEQYF	TGTGCCAGCAGCTTAGTCGGGGTCGACGAGCAGTACTTC	TRBV7-2	TRBJ2-7	-	-
CASSERLAGEETQYF	TGTGCCAGCAGCGAGAGACTAGCGGGAGAAGAGACCCAGTACTTC	TRBV7-9	TRBJ2-5	TRBD2	few
CASSLQDRAYEQYF	TGTGCCAGTAGCTTGCAGGACAGAGCCTACGAGCAGTACTTC	TRBV5-6	TRBJ2-7	-	-
CASSLNRATNEKLFF	TGTGCCAGCAGCCTTAACAGAGCAACTAATGAAAAACTGTTTTTT	TRBV27	TRBJ1-4	-	-
CASSLGEPGLGDTQYF	TGTGCCAGCAGCTTGGGTGAGCCAGGGCTTGGGGATACGCAGTATTTT	TRBV5-6	TRBJ2-3	-	-
CSARNADNTEAFF	TGCAGTGCTAGAAACGCAGATAACACTGAAGCTTTCTTT	TRBV20-1	TRBJ1-1	-	-
CASSHDGGNTF	TGTGCCAGCAGCCACGACGGAGGGAACACCTTC	TRBV5-4	TRBJ1-2	-	-
CTSNLNRENTEAFF	TGTACCAGCAACCTAAACCGGGAGAACACTGAAGCTTTCTTT	TRBV6-2/TRBV6-3	TRBJ1-1	-	-
CASSQVWGTQYF	TGTGCCAGCAGCCAAGTCTGGGGGACCCAGTACTTC	TRBV3-1	TRBJ2-5	-	few
CASNHSGSPTDTQYF	TGTGCCAGCAACCATAGCGGTTCCCCCACAGATACGCAGTATTTT	TRBV21-1	TRBJ2-3	-	few
CASSQGQGGIYEQYF	TGCGCCAGCAGCCAGGGACAGGGAGGTATCTACGAGCAGTACTTC	TRBV4-1	TRBJ2-7	TRBD1	-
CASSQEPGLAGGTDTQYF	TGCGCCAGCAGCCAAGAACCCGGACTAGCGGGGGGCACAGATACGCAGTATTTT	TRBV4-1	TRBJ2-3	TRBD2	-
CASSPGFKNSPLHF	TGTGCCAGCAGTCCGGGGTTCAAAAATTCACCCCTCCACTTT	TRBV12-3/TRBV12-4	TRBJ1-6	-	few
CASSRIPGQGGTEAFF	TGTGCCAGCTCACGAATCCCGGGACAGGGCGGCACTGAAGCTTTCTTT	TRBV18	TRBJ1-1	TRBD1	-
CASSIGTEAVAFF	TGCGCCAGCAGCATCGGGACAGAGGCGGTAGCTTTCTTT	TRBV5-1	TRBJ1-1	TRBD1	-
CSAPRPGNGYTF	TGCAGTGCCCCCAGGCCGGGGAATGGCTACACCTTC	TRBV20-1	TRBJ1-2	-	-
CAGIFQETQYF	TGTGCCGGGATCTTCCAAGAGACCCAGTACTTC	TRBV30	TRBJ2-5	-	-
CASIGQTNTGAFF	TGCGCCAGCATAGGACAGACGAACACTGGAGCTTTCTTT	TRBV5-1	TRBJ1-1	-	-
CASSSGLALAYNEQFF	TGTGCCAGCAGCTCCGGACTAGCTTTGGCCTACAATGAGCAGTTCTTC	TRBV7-2	TRBJ2-1	TRBD2	-
CASKPSRQETQYF	TGTGCCAGCAAGCCGAGCCGCCAAGAGACCCAGTACTTC	TRBV2	TRBJ2-5	-	few
CASSRDREPGGYTF	TGTGCCAGCAGCCGGGACCGCGAACCAGGTGGCTACACCTTC	TRBV7-9	TRBJ1-2	-	-
CASSSPPQGNYGYTF	TGTGCCAGCAGCTCACCCCCACAGGGGAACTATGGCTACACCTTC	TRBV7-2	TRBJ1-2	TRBD1	few
CASSYPRTGYNEQFF	TGTGCCAGCAGTTACCCACGGACAGGGTACAATGAGCAGTTCTTC	TRBV6-5	TRBJ2-1	TRBD1	once
CASSFGQLTGELFF	TGTGCCAGCAGTTTCGGACAGCTCACCGGGGAGCTGTTTTTT	TRBV12-3/TRBV12-4	TRBJ2-2	-	-
CASRTLGQSYEQYF	TGTGCCAGCAGGACTCTGGGACAGAGCTACGAGCAGTACTTC	TRBV6-6	TRBJ2-7	TRBD1	-
CASSYSSLSSGANVLTF	TGTGCCAGCAGTTACTCGAGTCTGAGCTCTGGGGCCAACGTCCTGACTTTC	TRBV6-5	TRBJ2-6	-	few
CGVEVSERGNYGYTF	TGCGGCGTTGAAGTTTCGGAGAGGGGGAACTATGGCTACACCTTC	TRBV29-1	TRBJ1-2	-	-
CASSYDVQAGYGYTF	TGCGCCAGCAGCTACGATGTGCAGGCCGGGTATGGCTACACCTTC	TRBV5-1	TRBJ1-2	-	-
CASSPGLAGRSEQFF	TGCGCCAGCAGCCCAGGACTAGCGGGGAGAAGTGAGCAGTTCTTC	TRBV5-1	TRBJ2-1	TRBD2	-
CASSWGQSNTEAFF	TGTGCCAGCAGCTGGGGACAGTCGAACACTGAAGCTTTCTTT	TRBV7-2	TRBJ1-1	TRBD1	few
CSGGTGTYEQYF	TGCAGCGGGGGGACAGGGACCTACGAGCAGTACTTC	TRBV29-1	TRBJ2-7	TRBD1	few
CSARTQGPEQFF	TGCAGTGCTAGAACACAGGGGCCTGAGCAGTTCTTC	TRBV20-1	TRBJ2-1	TRBD1	few
CASSLPAGQGDEQYF	TGTGCCAGCAGTTTGCCCGCGGGACAGGGGGACGAGCAGTACTTC	TRBV28	TRBJ2-7	TRBD1	-
CSARPSGPKLHNEQFF	TGCAGTGCCAGACCTAGCGGGCCCAAACTTCACAATGAGCAGTTCTTC	TRBV20-1	TRBJ2-1	TRBD2	few
CASSRGTGDEQFF	TGCGCCAGCAGCCGAGGGACAGGGGATGAGCAGTTCTTC	TRBV5-1	TRBJ2-1	TRBD1	-
CASSFQGAGAKNIQYF	TGTGCCAGCAGTTTTCAGGGGGCGGGAGCCAAAAACATTCAGTACTTC	TRBV12-3/TRBV12-4	TRBJ2-4	TRBD1	-
CGAAGGLRADTQYF	TGCGGGGCGGCGGGGGGGCTTCGGGCAGATACGCAGTATTTT	TRBV20-1	TRBJ2-3	TRBD2	-
CSAGDRVREQYF	TGCAGTGCGGGGGACAGGGTACGCGAGCAGTACTTC	TRBV20-1	TRBJ2-7	TRBD1	few
CAGQGSDGYTF	TGTGCCGGACAGGGGTCGGATGGCTACACCTTC	TRBV12-3/TRBV12-4	TRBJ1-2	TRBD1	-
CASSLTRGLAGKHEQFF	TGTGCCAGCAGCCTGACAAGGGGACTAGCGGGGAAGCATGAGCAGTTCTTC	TRBV3-1	TRBJ2-1	TRBD2	-
CASREAAYDYTF	TGTGCCAGCCGAGAGGCAGCTTATGACTACACCTTC	TRBV6-6	TRBJ1-2	-	-
CASSKENRSNYGYTF	TGTGCCAGCAGCAAAGAGAACAGGAGCAACTATGGCTACACCTTC	TRBV21-1	TRBJ1-2	-	once
CASSQDRIRGVDDEQYF	TGCGCCAGCAGCCAAGATCGTATTCGGGGTGTCGACGATGAGCAGTACTTC	TRBV4-1	TRBJ2-7	-	-
CVIAPREDTQYF	TGTGTCATCGCCCCCCGGGAGGATACGCAGTATTTT	TRBV18	TRBJ2-3	-	-
CASSQVPGASGSKEQFF	TGTGCCAGCAGCCAAGTCCCCGGGGCTAGCGGGAGCAAGGAGCAGTTCTTC	TRBV3-1	TRBJ2-1	TRBD2	-
CASRSGTGGTRATYEQYF	TGTGCCAGCAGGTCCGGGACAGGGGGGACCCGAGCTACCTACGAGCAGTACTTC	TRBV2	TRBJ2-7	TRBD1	-
CASTVEGYEQYF	TGTGCCAGCACCGTGGAGGGCTACGAGCAGTACTTC	TRBV2	TRBJ2-7	-	-
CAAGGQGTDTQYF	TGTGCCGCAGGGGGACAGGGTACAGATACGCAGTATTTT	TRBV6-1	TRBJ2-3	TRBD1	-
CSAPDTKGQYF	TGCAGTGCGCCCGACACCAAGGGGCAGTATTTT	TRBV20-1	TRBJ2-3	-	-